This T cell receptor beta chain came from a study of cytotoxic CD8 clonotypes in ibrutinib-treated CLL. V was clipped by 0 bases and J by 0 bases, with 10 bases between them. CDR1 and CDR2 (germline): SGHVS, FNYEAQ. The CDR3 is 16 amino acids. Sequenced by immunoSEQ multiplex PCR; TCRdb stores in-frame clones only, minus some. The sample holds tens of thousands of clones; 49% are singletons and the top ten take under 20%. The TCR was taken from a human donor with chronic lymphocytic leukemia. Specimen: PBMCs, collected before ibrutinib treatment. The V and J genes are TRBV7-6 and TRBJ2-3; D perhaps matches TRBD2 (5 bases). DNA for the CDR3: TGTGCCAGCAGCTTAGCGGACTTTTCTAGCACAGATACGCAGTATTTT. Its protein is CASSLADFSSTDTQYF.